A single sample gave rise to the 15 T cell receptor beta chains below, sequenced in a study of identical twins. TCRdb ran MiXCR on the 5' RACE reads and lists one entry per CDR3 protein. The sample comprises approximately 690,000 distinct CDR3 sequences, around 6.1% of which are singletons, and around 1.9% rests with the top ten. Sequenced sample: naive T cells sorted from blood. These receptors were taken from a man aged 18 to 30 in good health.

This clonotype was picked up many times. V is TRBV10-3 and J is TRBJ1-3, with TRBD1 matching over 7 bases. Germline V gene data show CDR1 as ENHRY and CDR2 as SYGVKD. CDR3 length equals 15 residues. V shed 1 base and J 0 bases; nucleotides not matched to a gene: 0. The CDR3 is CAISEWDSSGNTIYF. For the CDR3, the DNA is TGTGCCATCAGTGAGTGGGACAGCTCTGGAAACACCATATATTTT.

V gene TRBV6-1 combines with J gene TRBJ2-7; 11 nucleotides match TRBD2. Trimming removed 2 bases from V and 5 bases from J; junction bases left unmatched: 5. This CDR3 has 15 residues. Germline CDR1 is MNHNS and CDR2 is SASEGT. The CDR3 loop reads CASSELELAGDEQYV. The CDR3 coding sequence is TGTGCCAGCAGTGAATTGGAACTAGCGGGAGACGAGCAGTACGTC.

In its sample, this clonotype was seen a few times. This rearrangement joins TRBV4-1 to TRBJ1-6; D ambiguous. Trimming removed 1 base from V and 10 bases from J, with 17 bases in between. CDR3 length equals 16 residues. Germline CDR1 is MGHRA and CDR2 is YSYEKL. The CDR3 spells CASSQVVGLARSPLHF. The CDR3 nucleotides read TGCGCCAGCAGCCAAGTGGTTGGGTTGGCTAGATCACCCCTCCACTTT.

The chain carries TRBV4-3 and TRBJ1-5; tentatively, D is TRBD1 (5 bases). Germline CDR1 and CDR2: LGHNA and YSLEER. V shed 1 base and J shed 5 bases, with 12 bases lying between them. The CDR3 spans 15 residues. CDR3 loop: CASSQVLRGDQPQHF. The CDR3 DNA reads as TGCGCCAGCAGCCAAGTTCTACGGGGGGATCAGCCCCAGCATTTT.

This clonotype was counted many times. V usage is TRBV20-1 and J usage is TRBJ1-2, with D perhaps TRBD1 (5 bases). Between the trimmed V and J ends, which lost 0 bases and 2 bases, there was a span of 7 bases. Germline CDR1 DFQATT, CDR2 SNEGSKA (reference sequence). The CDR3 is made up of 13 amino acids. In DNA form, the CDR3 reads TGCAGTGCTAGAGAGGGGGACAACTATGGCTACACCTTC. Its protein is CSAREGDNYGYTF.

The gene calls are TRBV11-2 and TRBJ2-1; TRBD1 agrees at 9 bases. Germline V gene lookup returns CDR1 SGHAT and CDR2 FQNNGV. This CDR3 comprises 15 residues. With 1 base clipped from V and 8 bases from J, the junction kept 6 bases outside the gene matches. Here the CDR3 reads CASSLAPDRGHEQFF. CDR3 bases: TGTGCCAGCAGCTTAGCACCGGACAGGGGCCATGAGCAGTTCTTC.

The chain joins TRBV30 to TRBJ1-1, with D unresolved. The CDR3 has 13 residues. In germline, CDR1 is GTSNPN, CDR2 SVGIG (reference sequence). The V and J ends lost 1 base and 8 bases respectively, with 14 bases between them. The CDR3 bases are TGTGCCTGGAGTGGTTATTCCGGGAAGGAAGCTTTCTTT. Its translation: CAWSGYSGKEAFF. Supplemented by reference TRBV30 and TRBJ1-1, the full variable domain reads SQTIHQWPATLVQPVGSPLSLECTVEGTSNPNLYWYRQAAGRGLQLLFYSVGIGQISSEVPQNLSASRPQDRQFILSSKKLLLSDSGFYLCAWSGYSGKEAFFGQGTRLTVV.

At least ten counts were recorded for this clonotype. The rearrangement joins TRBV3-1 to TRBJ2-2, with 7 bases aligning to TRBD2. The CDR3 covers 14 residues. V was pared by 7 bases and J by 5 bases, with 7 bases of the junction left unmatched. Per germline, CDR1 LGHDT and CDR2 YNNKEL (reference sequence). The CDR3 region is CASIPSGTTGELFF. In nucleotides, the CDR3 is TGTGCCAGCATTCCAAGCGGGACTACCGGGGAGCTGTTTTTT.

This clonotype was observed a handful of times. V usage is TRBV20-1 and J usage is TRBJ2-1, with D hard to call. CDR1 DFQATT and CDR2 SNEGSKA come from the germline V gene (reference sequence). CDR3 size: 15 residues. V was clipped by 5 bases and J by 0 bases, with 14 bases between them. For the CDR3, the DNA is TGCAGTGCTCTGGCCCCCTCGAGCTCCTACAATGAGCAGTTCTTC. Its protein is CSALAPSSSYNEQFF.

This clonotype was picked up a small number of times. V usage is TRBV6-2 or TRBV6-3 and J usage is TRBJ2-7; tentatively, D is TRBD1 (5 bases). V dropped 4 bases and J dropped 2 bases, with 15 bases sitting between them. The CDR3 has 15 residues. Looked up from germline, CDR1 is MNHEY and CDR2 is SVGEGT. CDR3 region: CASSSDRRRAYEQYF. As DNA, the CDR3 is TGTGCCAGCAGTTCAGACAGAAGACGAGCCTACGAGCAGTACTTC.

This rearrangement joins TRBV9 to TRBJ2-3; D is ambiguous. V was clipped by 2 bases and J by 5 bases, with 3 bases between them. There are 11 residues in the CDR3. Germline loops: CDR1 SGDLS, CDR2 YYNGEE. The DNA of the CDR3 is TGTGCCAGCAGCGTGCAAGATACGCAGTATTTT. This encodes CASSVQDTQYF.

This clonotype was seen a few times. This sequence joins TRBV7-9 and TRBJ1-1, with TRBD1 identical over 9 bases. There are 15 residues in the CDR3. Germline V gene lookup returns CDR1 SEHNR and CDR2 FQNEAQ (reference sequence). V was clipped by 5 bases and J by 6 bases; unmatched bases: 10. Here the CDR3 DNA reads TGTGCCAGCAGCCCAGCCGGGACAGGGTTTGCTGAAGCTTTCTTT. This sequence encodes CASSPAGTGFAEAFF.

This clonotype was counted only a few times. The chain employs TRBV12-3 or TRBV12-4 and TRBJ2-3, with unresolved D. The CDR3 sequence is 14 residues long. Between the trimmed V and J ends, which lost 3 bases and 2 bases, there was a span of 9 bases. The CDR3 region has the DNA TGTGCCAGCAGTTTCCTTCGTCCCACAGATACGCAGTATTTT. Residues: CASSFLRPTDTQYF.

This clonotype was seen more than once but under ten times. The genes are TRBV6-5 and TRBJ2-3, with a possible D match to TRBD1 (5 bases). This CDR3 spans 12 amino acids. The V and J ends lost 7 bases and 7 bases respectively, with 12 bases between them. Germline V CDR1 and CDR2: MNHEY, SVGAGI. CDR3 region: CASIGREYTQYF. CDR3 nucleotide sequence: TGTGCCAGCATCGGCAGGGAATATACGCAGTATTTT.

This clonotype was counted ten times or more. V usage is TRBV7-9 and J usage is TRBJ2-1; TRBD2 might be the D (6 bases). Germline CDR1 reads SEHNR; CDR2 reads FQNEAQ (reference sequence). The V and J ends lost 5 bases and 4 bases respectively, with 12 bases between them. This CDR3 contains 14 residues. CDR3 DNA sequence: TGTGCCAGCAGCCACGGGGGTAGTTACAATGAGCAGTTCTTC. It encodes CASSHGGSYNEQFF.